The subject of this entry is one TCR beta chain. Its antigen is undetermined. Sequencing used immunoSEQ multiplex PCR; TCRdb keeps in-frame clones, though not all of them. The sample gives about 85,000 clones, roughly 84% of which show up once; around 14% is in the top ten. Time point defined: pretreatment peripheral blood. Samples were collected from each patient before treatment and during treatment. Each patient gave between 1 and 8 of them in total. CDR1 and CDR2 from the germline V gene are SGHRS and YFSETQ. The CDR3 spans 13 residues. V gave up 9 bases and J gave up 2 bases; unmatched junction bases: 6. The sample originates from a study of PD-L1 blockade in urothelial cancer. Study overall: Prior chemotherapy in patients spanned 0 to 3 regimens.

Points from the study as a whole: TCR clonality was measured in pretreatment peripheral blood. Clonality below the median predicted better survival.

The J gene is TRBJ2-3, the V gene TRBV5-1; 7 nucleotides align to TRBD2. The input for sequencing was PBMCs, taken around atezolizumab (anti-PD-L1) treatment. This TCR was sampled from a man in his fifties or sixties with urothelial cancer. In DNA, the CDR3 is TGCGCCACCAACAGCGGGGCCACAGATACGCAGTATTTT. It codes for CATNSGATDTQYF. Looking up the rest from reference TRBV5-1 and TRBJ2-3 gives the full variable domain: KAGVTQTPRYLIKTRGQQVTLSCSPISGHRSVSWYQQTPGQGLQFLFEYFSETQRNKGNFPGRFSGRQFSNSRSEMNVSTLELGDSALYLCATNSGATDTQYFGPGTRLTVL.